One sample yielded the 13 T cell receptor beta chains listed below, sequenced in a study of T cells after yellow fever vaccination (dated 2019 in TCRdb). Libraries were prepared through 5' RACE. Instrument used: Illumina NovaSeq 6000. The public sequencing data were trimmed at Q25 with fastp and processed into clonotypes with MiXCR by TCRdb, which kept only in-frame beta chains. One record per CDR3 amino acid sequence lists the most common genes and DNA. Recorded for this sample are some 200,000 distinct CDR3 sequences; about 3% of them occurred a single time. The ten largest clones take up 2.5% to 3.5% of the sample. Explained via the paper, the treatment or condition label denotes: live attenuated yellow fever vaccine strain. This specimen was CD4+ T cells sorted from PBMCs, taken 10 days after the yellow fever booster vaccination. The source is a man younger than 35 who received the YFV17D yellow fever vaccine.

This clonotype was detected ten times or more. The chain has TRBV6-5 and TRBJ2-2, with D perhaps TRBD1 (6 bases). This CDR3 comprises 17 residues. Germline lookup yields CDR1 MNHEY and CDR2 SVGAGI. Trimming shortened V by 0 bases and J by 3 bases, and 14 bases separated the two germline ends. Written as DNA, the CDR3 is TGTGCCAGCAGTTACTCCCCCAGGGGTGCGGACACCGGGGAGCTGTTTTTT. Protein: CASSYSPRGADTGELFF.

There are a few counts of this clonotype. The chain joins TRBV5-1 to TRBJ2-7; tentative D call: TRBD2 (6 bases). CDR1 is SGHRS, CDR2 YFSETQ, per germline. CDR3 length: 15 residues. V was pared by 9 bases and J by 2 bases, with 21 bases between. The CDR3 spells CATRRDSRVTYEQYF. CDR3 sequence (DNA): TGCGCCACGAGACGGGACTCCCGGGTCACCTACGAGCAGTACTTC.

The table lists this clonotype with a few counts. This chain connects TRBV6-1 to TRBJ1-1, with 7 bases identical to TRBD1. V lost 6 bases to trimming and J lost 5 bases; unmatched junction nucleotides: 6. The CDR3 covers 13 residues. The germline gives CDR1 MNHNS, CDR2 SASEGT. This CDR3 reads CASRSGGGTEAFF. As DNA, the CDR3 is TGTGCCAGCAGATCAGGGGGAGGGACTGAAGCTTTCTTT.

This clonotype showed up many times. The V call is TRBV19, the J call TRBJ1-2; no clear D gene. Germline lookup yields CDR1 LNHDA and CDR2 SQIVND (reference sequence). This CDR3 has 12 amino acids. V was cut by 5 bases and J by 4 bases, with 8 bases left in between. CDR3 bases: TGTGCCAGTAGTCAGAGGACCTATGGCTACACCTTC. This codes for CASSQRTYGYTF.

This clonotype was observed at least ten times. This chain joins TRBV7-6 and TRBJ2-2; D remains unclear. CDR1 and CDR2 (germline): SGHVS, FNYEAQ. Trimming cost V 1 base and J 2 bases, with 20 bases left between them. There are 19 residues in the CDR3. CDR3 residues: CASSLVRGGRGSNTGELFF. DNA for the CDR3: TGTGCCAGCAGCTTAGTCCGCGGCGGCCGCGGCTCCAACACCGGGGAGCTGTTTTTT.

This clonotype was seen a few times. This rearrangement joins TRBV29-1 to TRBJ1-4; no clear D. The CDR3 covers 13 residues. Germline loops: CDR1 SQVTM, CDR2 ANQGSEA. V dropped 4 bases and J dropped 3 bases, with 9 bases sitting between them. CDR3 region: CSVAGMANEKLFF. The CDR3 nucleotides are TGCAGCGTTGCCGGGATGGCTAATGAAAAACTGTTTTTT.

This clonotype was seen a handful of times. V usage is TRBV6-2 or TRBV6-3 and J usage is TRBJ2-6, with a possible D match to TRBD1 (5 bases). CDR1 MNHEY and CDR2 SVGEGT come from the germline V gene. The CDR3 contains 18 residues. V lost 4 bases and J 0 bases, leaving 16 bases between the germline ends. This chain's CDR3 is CASSFDSQLFSGANVLTF. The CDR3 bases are TGTGCCAGCAGTTTCGACAGCCAGCTCTTCTCTGGGGCCAACGTCCTGACTTTC.

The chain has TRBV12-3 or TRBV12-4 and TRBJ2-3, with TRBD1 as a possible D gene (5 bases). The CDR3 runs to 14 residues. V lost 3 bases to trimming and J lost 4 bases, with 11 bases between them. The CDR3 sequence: CASSLGLVPDTQYF. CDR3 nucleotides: TGTGCCAGCAGTTTGGGGCTAGTCCCAGATACGCAGTATTTT.

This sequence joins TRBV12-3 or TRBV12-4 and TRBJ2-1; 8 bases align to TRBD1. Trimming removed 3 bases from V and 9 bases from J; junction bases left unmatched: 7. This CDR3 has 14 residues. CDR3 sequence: CASSFEGQEIEQFF. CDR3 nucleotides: TGTGCCAGCAGTTTCGAGGGACAGGAAATTGAGCAGTTCTTC.

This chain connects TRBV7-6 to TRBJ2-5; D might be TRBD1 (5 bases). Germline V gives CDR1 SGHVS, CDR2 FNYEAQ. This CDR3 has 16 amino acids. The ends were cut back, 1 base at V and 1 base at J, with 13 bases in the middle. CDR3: CASSLGGRRVQETQYF. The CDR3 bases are TGTGCCAGCAGCTTAGGGGGCCGCCGGGTCCAAGAGACCCAGTACTTC.

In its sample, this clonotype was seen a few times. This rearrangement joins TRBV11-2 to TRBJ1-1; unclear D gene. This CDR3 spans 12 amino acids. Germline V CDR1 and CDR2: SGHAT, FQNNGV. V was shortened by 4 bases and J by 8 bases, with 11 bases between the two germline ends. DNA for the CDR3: TGTGCCAGCAGCTGGCAGTCGGCCGAAGCTTTCTTT. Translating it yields CASSWQSAEAFF.

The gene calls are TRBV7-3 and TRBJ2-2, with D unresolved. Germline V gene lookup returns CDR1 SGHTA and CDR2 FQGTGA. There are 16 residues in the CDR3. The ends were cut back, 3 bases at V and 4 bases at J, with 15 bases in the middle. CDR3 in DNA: TGTGCCAGCAGCTTCAAGGGTGTTGAGACCACCGGGGAGCTGTTTTTT. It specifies CASSFKGVETTGELFF.

The CDR3 spells CASSLSREGTQYF. DNA for the CDR3: TGTGCCAGCAGCTTAAGTCGGGAAGGGACGCAGTATTTT. The rearrangement uses TRBV7-2 and TRBJ2-3; tentatively, D is TRBD2 (5 bases). V was pared by 2 bases and J by 9 bases, with 12 bases between. Germline V lookup: CDR1 SGHTA, CDR2 FQGNSA. CDR3 size: 13 residues.